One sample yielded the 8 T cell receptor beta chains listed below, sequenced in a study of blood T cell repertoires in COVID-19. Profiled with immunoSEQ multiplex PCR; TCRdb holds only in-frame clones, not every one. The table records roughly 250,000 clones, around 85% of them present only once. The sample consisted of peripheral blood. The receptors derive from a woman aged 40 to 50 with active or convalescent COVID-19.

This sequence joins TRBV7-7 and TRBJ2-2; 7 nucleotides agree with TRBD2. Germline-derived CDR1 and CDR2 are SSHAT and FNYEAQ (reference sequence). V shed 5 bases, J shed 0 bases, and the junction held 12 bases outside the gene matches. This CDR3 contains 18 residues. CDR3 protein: CASSPRVGRGANTGELFF. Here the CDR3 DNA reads TGTGCCAGCAGCCCCCGGGTGGGACGGGGGGCGAACACCGGGGAGCTGTTTTTT.

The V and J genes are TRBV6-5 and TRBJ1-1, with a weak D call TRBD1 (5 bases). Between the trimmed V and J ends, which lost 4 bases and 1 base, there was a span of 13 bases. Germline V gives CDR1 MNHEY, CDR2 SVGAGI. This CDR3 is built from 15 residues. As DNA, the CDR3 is TGTGCCAGCAGTTTGGGAGGGGACGGGAACACTGAAGCTTTCTTT. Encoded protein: CASSLGGDGNTEAFF.

The CDR3, as DNA: TGTGCCAGCAGCTTAGTTAGGGGGGGTCGATCACCCCTCCACTTT. This sequence encodes CASSLVRGGRSPLHF. V gene TRBV7-2 combines with J gene TRBJ1-6; tentative D call: TRBD1 (6 bases). The V end was cut by 1 base, the J end by 10 bases, with 14 bases between. The germline gives CDR1 SGHTA, CDR2 FQGNSA. The CDR3 is made up of 15 amino acids. The full variable domain, with the rest looked up from reference TRBV7-2 and TRBJ1-6, is GAGVSQSPSNKVTEKGKDVELRCDPISGHTALYWYRQSLGQGLEFLIYFQGNSAPDKSGLPSDRFSAERTGGSVSTLTIQRTQQEDSAVYLCASSLVRGGRSPLHFGNGTRLTVT.

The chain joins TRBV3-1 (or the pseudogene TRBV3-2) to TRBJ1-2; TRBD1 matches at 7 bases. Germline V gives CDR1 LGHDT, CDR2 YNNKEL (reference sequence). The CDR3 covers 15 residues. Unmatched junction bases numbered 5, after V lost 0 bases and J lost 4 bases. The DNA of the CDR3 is TGTGCCAGCAGCCAAGATTTAGGGACAGTCTATGGCTACACCTTC. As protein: CASSQDLGTVYGYTF.

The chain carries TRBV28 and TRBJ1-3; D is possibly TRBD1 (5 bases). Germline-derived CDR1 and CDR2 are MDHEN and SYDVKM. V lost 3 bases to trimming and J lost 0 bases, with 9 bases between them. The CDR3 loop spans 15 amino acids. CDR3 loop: CASSLEQGSGNTIYF. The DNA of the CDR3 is TGTGCCAGCAGTTTGGAGCAGGGCTCTGGAAACACCATATATTTT. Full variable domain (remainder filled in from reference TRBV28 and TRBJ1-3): DVKVTQSSRYLVKRTGEKVFLECVQDMDHENMFWYRQDPGLGLRLIYFSYDVKMKEKGDIPEGYSVSREKKERFSLILESASTNQTSMYLCASSLEQGSGNTIYFGEGSWLTVV.

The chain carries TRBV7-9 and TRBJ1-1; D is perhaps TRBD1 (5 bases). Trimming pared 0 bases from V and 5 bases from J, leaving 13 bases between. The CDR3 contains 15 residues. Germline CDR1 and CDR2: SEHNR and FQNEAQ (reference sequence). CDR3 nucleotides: TGTGCCAGCAGCTTAGCGGGGACCGGGAGGACTGAAGCTTTCTTT. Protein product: CASSLAGTGRTEAFF. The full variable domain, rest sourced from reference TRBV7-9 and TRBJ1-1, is DTGVSQNPRHKITKRGQNVTFRCDPISEHNRLYWYRQTLGQGPEFLTYFQNEAQLEKSRLLSDRFSAERPKGSFSTLEIQRTEQGDSAMYLCASSLAGTGRTEAFFGQGTRLTVV.

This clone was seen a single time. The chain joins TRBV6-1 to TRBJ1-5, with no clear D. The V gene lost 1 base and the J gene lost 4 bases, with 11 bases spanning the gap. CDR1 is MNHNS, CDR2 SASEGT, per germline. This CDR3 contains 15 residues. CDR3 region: CASSEGQVINQPQHF. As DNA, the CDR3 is TGTGCCAGCAGTGAAGGCCAGGTGATTAATCAGCCCCAGCATTTT.

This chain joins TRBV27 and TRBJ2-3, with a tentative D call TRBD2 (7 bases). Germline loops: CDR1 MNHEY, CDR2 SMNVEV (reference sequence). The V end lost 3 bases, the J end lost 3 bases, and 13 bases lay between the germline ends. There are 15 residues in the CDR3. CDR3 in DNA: TGTGCCAGCAGTTTTTCCGGGGGGCCAACAGATACGCAGTATTTT. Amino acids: CASSFSGGPTDTQYF.